Following are 13 T cell receptor beta chains from one sample sequenced in a study of T cells after yellow fever vaccination. A single record per CDR3 protein comes from TCRdb applying MiXCR to the 5' RACE reads. This table has just under 600,000 distinct CDR3 sequences, approximately 13% appearing once. Sequenced material: PBMCs, taken on the day of the yellow fever booster vaccination. The source is a man younger than 45 who received the YFV17D yellow fever vaccine.

This chain links TRBV12-3 or TRBV12-4 with TRBJ2-5; possible D gene TRBD2, 5 bases. The CDR3 is 12 residues long. The V end lost 5 bases, the J end lost 4 bases, and 8 bases lay between the germline ends. In nucleotides, the CDR3 is TGTGCCAGCAGTGGACTTCCAGAGACCCAGTACTTC. Translating gives CASSGLPETQYF.

The sample holds a few counts of this clonotype. The chain recombines TRBV7-6 with TRBJ2-1, with 8 positions matching TRBD1. From germline, CDR1 is SGHVS and CDR2 FNYEAQ. The CDR3 contains 17 residues. Losses at the gene ends were 3 bases for V and 1 base for J; bases not matched to a gene: 8. CDR3 protein: CASSFPKGQGSYNEQFF. The CDR3 DNA follows: TGTGCCAGCAGCTTCCCAAAAGGACAGGGTTCCTACAATGAGCAGTTCTTC. The complete variable domain, with remaining parts taken from reference TRBV7-6 and TRBJ2-1, reads GAGVSQSPRYKVTKRGQDVALRCDPISGHVSLYWYRQALGQGPEFLTYFNYEAQQDKSGLPNDRFSAERPEGSISTLTIQRTEQRDSAMYRCASSFPKGQGSYNEQFFGPGTRLTVL.

A few counts support this clonotype. The chain joins TRBV6-2 or TRBV6-3 to TRBJ2-7; tentative D call: TRBD1 (6 bases). V was pared by 6 bases and J by 7 bases, with 25 bases between. Germline V gives CDR1 MNHEY, CDR2 SVGEGT. The CDR3 runs 16 residues. CDR3 in DNA: TGTGCCAGCAGCTGGGGGCTGGCGACCTTTAGGGGAGAGCAGTACTTC. Its protein product is CASSWGLATFRGEQYF.

The V call is TRBV5-1, the J call TRBJ2-3; 7 bases match TRBD1. V trimming: 4 bases; J trimming: 1 base; junction bases outside the gene matches: 3. The CDR3 is 14 amino acids. Germline assignment: CDR1 SGHRS and CDR2 YFSETQ. Here the CDR3 DNA reads TGCGCCAGCAGCGCCGACAGGGGCACAGATACGCAGTATTTT. Translation gives CASSADRGTDTQYF.

V is TRBV20-1 and J is TRBJ2-3; D possibly corresponds to TRBD2 (8 bases). The CDR3 has 14 residues. V was pared by 6 bases and J by 5 bases, with 18 bases between. The germline V gene has CDR1 DFQATT and CDR2 SNEGSKA (reference sequence). CDR3 bases: TGCAGTGCCCACGGGAGGGGGCCTCAAGATACGCAGTATTTT. Residues: CSAHGRGPQDTQYF.

The chain couples TRBV7-2 to TRBJ2-1; D perhaps matches TRBD2 (5 bases). Looked up from germline, CDR1 is SGHTA and CDR2 is FQGNSA. V dropped 5 bases and J dropped 0 bases, with 11 bases sitting between them. The CDR3 length is 15 residues. The CDR3 coding sequence is TGTGCCAGCAGCCCCGGGGTAGCCTCCTACAATGAGCAGTTCTTC. Its translation: CASSPGVASYNEQFF. Drawing the rest from reference TRBV7-2 and TRBJ2-1, the complete variable domain is GAGVSQSPSNKVTEKGKDVELRCDPISGHTALYWYRQSLGQGLEFLIYFQGNSAPDKSGLPSDRFSAERTGGSVSTLTIQRTQQEDSAVYLCASSPGVASYNEQFFGPGTRLTVL.

V usage is TRBV5-1 and J usage is TRBJ1-6, with a possible D match to TRBD1 (5 bases). The V gene's germline CDR1 is SGHRS and CDR2 YFSETQ. The CDR3 is 15 residues long. Trimming took 2 bases from V and 6 from J, leaving 12 bases between them. The CDR3 coding sequence is TGCGCCAGCAGCTTTGAAGGGGATCTTAATTCACCCCTCCACTTT. Encoded protein: CASSFEGDLNSPLHF.

The V and J genes are TRBV4-3 and TRBJ2-2; D gene unclear. This CDR3 has 16 amino acids. The V end was cut by 0 bases, the J end by 5 bases, with 13 bases between. From germline, CDR1 is LGHNA and CDR2 YSLEER. CDR3 nucleotide sequence: TGCGCCAGCAGCCAAGAAGGGCCCCTAACAACCGGGGAGCTGTTTTTT. This translates into CASSQEGPLTTGELFF.

This clonotype has only a few counts. The gene calls are TRBV7-8 and TRBJ1-2, with D possibly being TRBD1 (5 bases). The CDR3 consists of 15 residues. The V end was cut by 4 bases, the J end by 3 bases, with 15 bases between. Looked up from germline, CDR1 is SGHVS and CDR2 is FQNEAQ. The CDR3 nucleotides read TGTGCCAGCAGCTCGCCTCGGCGGGGGGACTATGGCTACACCTTC. Its translation is CASSSPRRGDYGYTF.

This clonotype was detected only a few times. This rearrangement joins TRBV20-1 to TRBJ2-4, with 7 bases matching TRBD2. Germline-derived CDR1 and CDR2 are DFQATT and SNEGSKA (reference sequence). The V segment lost 0 bases and the J segment 4 bases; nucleotides outside the gene matches: 6. There are 15 residues in the CDR3. The CDR3: CSAREGSSGKNIQYF. In DNA form, the CDR3 reads TGCAGTGCTAGAGAGGGTTCTAGCGGTAAAAACATTCAGTACTTC.

This clonotype was recorded a few times. The rearrangement links TRBV20-1 to TRBJ2-3; D is ambiguous. V lost 0 bases and J lost 1, with 14 bases in between. CDR1 and CDR2 (germline): DFQATT, SNEGSKA (reference sequence). The CDR3 is made up of 16 amino acids. The CDR3 loop is CSARDSEDPGTDTQYF. CDR3 coding DNA: TGCAGTGCTAGAGACAGCGAGGACCCTGGCACAGATACGCAGTATTTT.

This rearrangement joins TRBV5-1 to TRBJ2-5; D is undetermined. Trimming removed 0 bases from V and 0 bases from J, with 15 bases in between. The CDR3 has 17 amino acids. Germline CDR1 SGHRS, CDR2 YFSETQ. The chain's CDR3 is CASSLGGRPTYQETQYF. CDR3 sequence (DNA): TGCGCCAGCAGCTTGGGTGGCAGGCCAACGTACCAAGAGACCCAGTACTTC.

This clonotype showed up just a few times. This chain connects TRBV7-2 to TRBJ1-6; unclear D gene. Trimming removed 1 base from V and 10 bases from J, with 11 bases in between. Looked up from germline, CDR1 is SGHTA and CDR2 is FQGNSA. The CDR3 has 14 amino acids. The CDR3 DNA reads as TGTGCCAGCAGCTTAGAGGCAGGCAACTCACCCCTCCACTTT. Amino acid sequence: CASSLEAGNSPLHF.